This T cell receptor beta chain derives from a study of blood T cell repertoires in COVID-19. Overall study context: The study drew acute and convalescent COVID-19 samples from the United States, Italy and Spain.

Profiled with immunoSEQ multiplex PCR; TCRdb holds only in-frame clones, not every one. The data hold approximately 150,000 clones, with approximately 90% observed a single time. CDR3 length: 15 amino acids. Trimming removed 5 bases from V and 0 bases from J, with 11 bases in between. The germline V gene has CDR1 MNHEY and CDR2 SMNVEV (reference sequence). This chain connects TRBV27 to TRBJ1-5; D gene unclear. The TCR originated in a woman in her fifties or sixties with active or convalescent COVID-19. Sequenced: peripheral blood. CDR3 sequence (DNA): TGTGCCAGCAGTCTGAATACATATAGCAATCAGCCCCAGCATTTT. Translation: CASSLNTYSNQPQHF.